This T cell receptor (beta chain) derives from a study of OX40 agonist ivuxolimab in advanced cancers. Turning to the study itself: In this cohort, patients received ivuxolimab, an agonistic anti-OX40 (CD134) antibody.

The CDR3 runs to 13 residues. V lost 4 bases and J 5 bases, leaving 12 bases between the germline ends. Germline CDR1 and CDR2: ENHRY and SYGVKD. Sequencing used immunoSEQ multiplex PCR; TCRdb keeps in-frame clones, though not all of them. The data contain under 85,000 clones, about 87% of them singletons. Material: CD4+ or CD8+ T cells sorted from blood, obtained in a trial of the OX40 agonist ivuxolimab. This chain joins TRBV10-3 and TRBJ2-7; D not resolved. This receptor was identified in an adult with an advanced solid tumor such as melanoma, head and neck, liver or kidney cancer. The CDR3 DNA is TGTGCCATCAGTGGCAGGTCATCCAACGAGCAGTACTTC. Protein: CAISGRSSNEQYF.